The entry that follows covers one TCR beta chain sequence. As yet, its antigen is unknown. The germline gives CDR1 SGHVS, CDR2 FNYEAQ. The CDR3 is 14 residues long. The record originates from a study of blood T cells in healthy people across ages. Study-wide findings and caveats: TCR beta diversity per million T cells fell roughly linearly with age.

Together with a sample-barcoded 5' primer, a J-beta primer mix was included in a second PCR lasting roughly 7 to 11 cycles. TCRdb re-called the 5' RACE reads through MiXCR, storing one row per CDR3 protein. The table records approximately 800,000 distinct CDR3 sequences, roughly 46% of them present only once. This chain joins TRBV7-6 and TRBJ2-1, with 7 positions matching TRBD2. With the DNA end fitting TRBJ2-7 better, the J assignment may be wrong. The sequence derives from an older man in good health. The sample taken for sequencing was blood. CDR3 in amino acids: CASGREGLHNEQYF. The DNA for the CDR3 is TGTGCCTCGGGGAGGGAGGGCCTCCACAATGAGCAGTACTTC.